These 20 T cell receptor beta chains were all obtained from the same sample, sequenced in a study of T cells in Graves' hyperthyroidism and ophthalmopathy. Amplified TCR beta CDR3 regions derived from RNA transcripts. During a first-round RT-PCR of the TCR CDR3, the HTBI primer set was used. One entry per CDR3 protein, called by TCRdb with MiXCR from the multiplex PCR reads. This sample has about 640,000 distinct CDR3 sequences, with roughly 15% found just once. Sequencing was carried out using blood. The origin of the receptors is a woman aged 50 to 60 with Graves' ophthalmopathy.

This clonotype came up a few times. The chain links TRBV7-2 to TRBJ1-6; D is undetermined. The CDR3 extends over 18 amino acids. V shed 2 bases and J shed 7 bases, with 21 bases lying between them. CDR1 is SGHTA and CDR2 is FQGNSA in the germline V gene. This CDR3 is CASSLKGGSAAQNSPLHF. CDR3 nucleotide sequence: TGTGCCAGCAGCTTAAAGGGAGGGTCCGCGGCCCAAAATTCACCCCTCCACTTT.

The V and J genes are TRBV11-2 and TRBJ2-1; D possibly corresponds to TRBD2 (5 bases). The CDR3 loop spans 15 amino acids. CDR1 and CDR2 from the germline V gene are SGHAT and FQNNGV. The V end was cut by 5 bases, the J end by 2 bases, with 13 bases between. This CDR3 reads CASSKLVLAYNEQFF. The CDR3 nucleotides are TGTGCCAGCAGCAAACTAGTCCTAGCCTACAATGAGCAGTTCTTC.

This clonotype came up many times. The chain uses TRBV10-3 and TRBJ1-1, with TRBD1 matching over 10 bases. In germline, CDR1 is ENHRY, CDR2 SYGVKD. Trimming took 8 bases from V and 2 from J; bases not matched to a gene: 5. The CDR3 totals 14 residues. Here the CDR3 reads CAIRGTGDNTEAFF. Written as DNA, the CDR3 is TGTGCCATCCGTGGGACAGGGGACAACACTGAAGCTTTCTTT.

This clonotype was picked up many times. V is TRBV14 and J is TRBJ1-6; D is uncertain. CDR3 length: 13 amino acids. The V end lost 6 bases, the J end lost 6 bases, and 9 bases lay between the germline ends. Per the germline V gene, CDR1 is SGHDN and CDR2 is FVKESK. The CDR3 loop reads CASSPQRNSPLHF. The CDR3 coding sequence is TGTGCCAGCAGTCCCCAGCGTAATTCACCCCTCCACTTT. Complete variable domain (other parts from reference TRBV14 and TRBJ1-6): EAGVTQFPSHSVIEKGQTVTLRCDPISGHDNLYWYRRVMGKEIKFLLHFVKESKQDESGMPNNRFLAERTGGTYSTLKVQPAELEDSGVYFCASSPQRNSPLHFGNGTRLTVT.

The gene calls are TRBV7-6 and TRBJ2-1; D gene unclear. Germline CDR1 SGHVS, CDR2 FNYEAQ. V dropped 4 bases and J dropped 9 bases, with 13 bases sitting between them. The CDR3 runs 13 residues. CDR3 coding DNA: TGTGCCAGCAGCTCAACGATCATCGGTGAGCAGTTCTTC. This codes for CASSSTIIGEQFF.

This clonotype was detected many times. V is TRBV5-1 and J is TRBJ2-5, with 7 nucleotides matching TRBD1. Germline V gene lookup returns CDR1 SGHRS and CDR2 YFSETQ. V gave up 3 bases and J gave up 2 bases; unmatched junction bases: 7. The CDR3 is 15 amino acids. The CDR3 region is CASSSGTDSQETQYF. Here the CDR3 DNA reads TGCGCCAGCAGCTCTGGGACAGACTCTCAAGAGACCCAGTACTTC.

As regards this clonotype: A read error may explain this, as a much larger clone is one base away. V and J are TRBV7-9 and TRBJ1-1; D is undetermined. Trimming cost V 4 bases and J 2 bases, with 5 bases left between them. The V gene's germline CDR1 is SEHNR and CDR2 FQNEAQ (reference sequence). The CDR3 loop spans 12 amino acids. The CDR3 sequence is CASSYFNTEAFF. The CDR3 coding sequence is TGTGCCAGCAGCTACTTTAACACTGAAGCTTTCTTT. Based on the CDR3 plus reference TRBV7-9 and TRBJ1-1, the full variable domain is DTGVSQNPRHKITKRGQNVTFRCDPISEHNRLYWYRQTLGQGPEFLTYFQNEAQLEKSRLLSDRFSAERPKGSFSTLEIQRTEQGDSAMYLCASSYFNTEAFFGQGTRLTVV.

This chain joins TRBV6-1 and TRBJ2-2; TRBD2 matches at 16 bases. The CDR3 totals 18 residues. Germline V gives CDR1 MNHNS, CDR2 SASEGT. V lost 0 bases to trimming and J lost 5 bases; unmatched junction nucleotides: 3. The CDR3 DNA follows: TGTGCCAGCAGTGAAGCGGGACTAGCGGGAGGGTATACCGGGGAGCTGTTTTTT. Translation: CASSEAGLAGGYTGELFF.

This clonotype occurred a few times. J is TRBJ1-1 and V is TRBV20-1, with TRBD1 matching 9 bases. Germline loops: CDR1 DFQATT, CDR2 SNEGSKA (reference sequence). CDR3 size: 14 residues. Trimming at V came to 3 bases and at J to 3 bases, leaving 5 bases not matched to a gene. In DNA form, the CDR3 reads TGCAGTGCTAGTGGCCGGACAGGGGACACTGAAGCTTTCTTT. This sequence encodes CSASGRTGDTEAFF.

This chain links TRBV24-1 with TRBJ1-2; maybe TRBD1 (5 bases). Trimming cost V 4 bases and J 3 bases, with 11 bases left between them. The CDR3 loop spans 14 amino acids. Germline V gene lookup returns CDR1 KGHDR and CDR2 SFDVKD. The CDR3: CATSDGGRDYGYTF. CDR3 nucleotides: TGTGCCACCAGTGACGGGGGTCGAGACTATGGCTACACCTTC.

This clonotype has more than one count but fewer than ten. The chain uses TRBV19 and TRBJ1-4; no definite D call. CDR3 size: 14 residues. Germline V gene data show CDR1 as LNHDA and CDR2 as SQIVND (reference sequence). V gave up 5 bases and J gave up 7 bases, with 14 bases separating them. The CDR3 region is CASSSGIKGEKLFF. The CDR3 DNA reads as TGTGCCAGTAGTTCGGGCATAAAGGGTGAAAAACTGTTTTTT.

This clonotype was observed many times. This chain uses TRBV2 with TRBJ2-3, with D unresolved. The CDR3 consists of 15 residues. Trimming took 9 bases from V and 3 from J, leaving 19 bases between them. Germline V gene data show CDR1 as SNHLY and CDR2 as FYNNEI. CDR3: CASVSSPAQTDTQYF. The DNA for the CDR3 is TGTGCCAGTGTTAGTAGTCCAGCGCAAACAGATACGCAGTATTTT.

The chain carries TRBV4-3 and TRBJ2-3; a possible D gene is TRBD2 (6 bases). CDR1 is LGHNA, CDR2 YSLEER, per germline. Between the trimmed V and J ends, which lost 1 base and 0 bases, there was a span of 11 bases. There are 16 residues in the CDR3. The CDR3 spells CASSQGGESSTDTQYF. CDR3 DNA sequence: TGCGCCAGCAGCCAAGGGGGGGAATCTAGCACAGATACGCAGTATTTT.

V is TRBV28 and J is TRBJ2-1; D gene ambiguous. Trimming left V 3 bases short and J 9 bases short, with 12 bases between. Germline V gene lookup returns CDR1 MDHEN and CDR2 SYDVKM. The CDR3 is 13 amino acids. CDR3 loop: CASSLSGNTEQFF. CDR3 bases: TGTGCCAGCAGTTTGAGTGGCAACACTGAGCAGTTCTTC. Together with reference TRBV28 and TRBJ2-1, the CDR3 gives the full variable domain: DVKVTQSSRYLVKRTGEKVFLECVQDMDHENMFWYRQDPGLGLRLIYFSYDVKMKEKGDIPEGYSVSREKKERFSLILESASTNQTSMYLCASSLSGNTEQFFGPGTRLTVL.

This clonotype came up many times. The chain has TRBV3-1 and TRBJ1-5; 9 nucleotides match TRBD1. Trimming removed 0 bases from V and 6 bases from J; junction bases left unmatched: 18. This CDR3 comprises 20 residues. Germline CDR1 is LGHDT and CDR2 is YNNKEL (reference sequence). The CDR3 loop reads CASSQDAVDRGGICGQPQHF. CDR3 nucleotide sequence: TGTGCCAGCAGCCAAGATGCAGTGGACAGGGGAGGCATTTGTGGTCAGCCCCAGCATTTT.

Many counts were recorded for this clonotype. V and J are TRBV5-1 and TRBJ2-7, with 7 bases fitting TRBD2. CDR3 size: 15 residues. With 3 bases clipped from V and 3 bases from J, the junction kept 9 bases outside the gene matches. Germline V gene lookup returns CDR1 SGHRS and CDR2 YFSETQ. The CDR3 spells CASSWDTGTNYEQYF. In nucleotides, the CDR3 is TGCGCCAGCAGCTGGGATACCGGGACTAACTACGAGCAGTACTTC.

At least ten counts were recorded for this clonotype. A junction end diverges from the germline sequence, so it may reflect a read error. This sequence joins TRBV5-1 and TRBJ2-7; D may correspond to TRBD1 or TRBD2 (5 bases each). Germline CDR1 reads SGHRS; CDR2 reads YFSETQ. CDR3 size: 12 residues. This chain's CDR3 is CASRLGTHEQYF. Here the CDR3 DNA reads TGCGCCAGCAGATTGGGGACGCACGAGCAGTACTTC.

A few counts support this clonotype. The gene calls are TRBV20-1 and TRBJ2-7, with a weak D call TRBD2 (6 bases). This CDR3 is built from 12 residues. Germline CDR1 is DFQATT and CDR2 is SNEGSKA (reference sequence). In DNA form, the CDR3 reads TGCAGCGCAAGGACTACTGGGTACGAGCAGTACTTC. It codes for CSARTTGYEQYF.

This clonotype was counted at least ten times. The rearrangement uses TRBV24-1 and TRBJ1-5; perhaps TRBD1 as D (5 bases). The germline V gene encodes CDR1 KGHDR and CDR2 SFDVKD. The CDR3 contains 15 residues. This chain's CDR3 is CGGKRRQTSNQPQHF. The CDR3 DNA sequence: TGTGGGGGTAAACGCCGACAGACTAGCAATCAGCCCCAGCATTTT.

This clonotype was seen more than once but under ten times. The chain uses TRBV4-3 and TRBJ1-5; 11 nucleotides align to TRBD1. Germline V gene data show CDR1 as LGHNA and CDR2 as YSLEER. The ends lost 0 bases at V and 4 bases at J; junction bases unmatched: 8. This CDR3 spans 18 amino acids. The CDR3 region is CASSQEYRTGGSNQPQHF. The CDR3 bases are TGCGCCAGCAGCCAAGAGTATCGGACAGGGGGCTCGAATCAGCCCCAGCATTTT.